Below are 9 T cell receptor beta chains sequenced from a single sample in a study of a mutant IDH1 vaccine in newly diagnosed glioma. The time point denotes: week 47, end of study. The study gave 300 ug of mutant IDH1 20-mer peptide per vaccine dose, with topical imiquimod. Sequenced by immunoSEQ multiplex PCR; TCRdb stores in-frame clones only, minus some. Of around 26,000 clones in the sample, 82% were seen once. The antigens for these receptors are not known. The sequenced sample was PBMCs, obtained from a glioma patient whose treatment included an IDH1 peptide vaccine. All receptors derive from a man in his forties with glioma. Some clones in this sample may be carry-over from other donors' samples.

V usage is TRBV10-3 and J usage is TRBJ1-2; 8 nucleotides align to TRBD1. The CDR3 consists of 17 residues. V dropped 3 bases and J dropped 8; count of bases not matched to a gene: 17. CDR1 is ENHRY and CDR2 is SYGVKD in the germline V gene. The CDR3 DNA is TGTGCCATCAGTGACTACCCCGGACAGGGAGCAAAGGACGGCTACACCTTC. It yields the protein CAISDYPGQGAKDGYTF.

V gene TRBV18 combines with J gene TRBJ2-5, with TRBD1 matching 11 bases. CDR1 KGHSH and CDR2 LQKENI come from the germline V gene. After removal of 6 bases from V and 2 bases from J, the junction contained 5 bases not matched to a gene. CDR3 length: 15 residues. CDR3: CASSSGQGAQETQYF. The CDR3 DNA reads TGTGCCAGCTCGTCCGGACAGGGGGCTCAAGAGACCCAGTACTTC.

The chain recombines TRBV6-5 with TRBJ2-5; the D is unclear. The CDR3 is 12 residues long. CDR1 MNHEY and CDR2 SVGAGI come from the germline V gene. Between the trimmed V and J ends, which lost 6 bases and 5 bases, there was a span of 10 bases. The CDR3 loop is CASSRVPETQYF. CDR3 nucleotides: TGTGCCAGCAGCCGGGTACCGGAGACCCAGTACTTC.

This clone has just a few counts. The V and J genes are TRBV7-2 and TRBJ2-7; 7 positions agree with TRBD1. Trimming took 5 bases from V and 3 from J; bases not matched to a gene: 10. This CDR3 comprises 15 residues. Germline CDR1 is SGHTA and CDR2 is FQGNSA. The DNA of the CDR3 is TGTGCCAGCAGCCCCAGAAGGGGGCCCAACTACGAGCAGTACTTC. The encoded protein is CASSPRRGPNYEQYF.

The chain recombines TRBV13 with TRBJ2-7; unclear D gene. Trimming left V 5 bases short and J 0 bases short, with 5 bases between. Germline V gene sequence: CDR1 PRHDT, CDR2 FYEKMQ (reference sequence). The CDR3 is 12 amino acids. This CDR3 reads CASSLSSYEQYF. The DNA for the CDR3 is TGTGCCAGCAGCCTCAGCTCCTACGAGCAGTACTTC.

The CDR3 reads CAIASDRAETQYF. The DNA for the CDR3 is TGTGCCATCGCCTCCGACAGGGCTGAGACCCAGTACTTC. The gene calls are TRBV10-3 and TRBJ2-5, with 7 bases matching TRBD1. Germline V gene lookup returns CDR1 ENHRY and CDR2 SYGVKD. V lost 8 bases, J lost 5 bases, and 8 bases stayed unmatched. CDR3 length: 13 residues.

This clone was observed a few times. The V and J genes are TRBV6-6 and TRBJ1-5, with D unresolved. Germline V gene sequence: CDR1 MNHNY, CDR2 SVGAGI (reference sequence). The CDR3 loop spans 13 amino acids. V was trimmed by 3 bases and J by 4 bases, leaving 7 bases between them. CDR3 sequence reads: CASSYNWNQPQHF. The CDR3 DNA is TGTGCCAGCAGTTATAATTGGAATCAGCCCCAGCATTTT.

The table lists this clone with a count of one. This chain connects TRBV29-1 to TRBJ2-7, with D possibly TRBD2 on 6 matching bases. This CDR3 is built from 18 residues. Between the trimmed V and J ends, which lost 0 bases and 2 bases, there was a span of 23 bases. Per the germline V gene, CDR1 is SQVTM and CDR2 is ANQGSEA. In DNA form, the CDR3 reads TGCAGCGTTGAAGAAGGTGGAGGGGCCATCTCATCCCCCTACGAGCAGTACTTC. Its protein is CSVEEGGGAISSPYEQYF.

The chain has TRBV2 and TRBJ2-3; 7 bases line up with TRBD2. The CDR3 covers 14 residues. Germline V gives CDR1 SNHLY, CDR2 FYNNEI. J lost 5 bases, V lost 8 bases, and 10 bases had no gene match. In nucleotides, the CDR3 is TGTGCCAGCGGGGGGGTCCTAAATAAAGATACGCAGTATTTT. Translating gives CASGGVLNKDTQYF.